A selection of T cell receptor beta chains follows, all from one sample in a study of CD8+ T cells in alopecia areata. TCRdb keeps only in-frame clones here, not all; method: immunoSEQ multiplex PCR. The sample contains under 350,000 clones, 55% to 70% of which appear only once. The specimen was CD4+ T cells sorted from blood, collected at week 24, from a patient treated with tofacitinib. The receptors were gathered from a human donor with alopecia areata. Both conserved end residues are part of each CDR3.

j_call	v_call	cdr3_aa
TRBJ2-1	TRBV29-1	CSVDEQFF
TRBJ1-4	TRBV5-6	CASSLSRVDEKLFF
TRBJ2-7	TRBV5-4	CASSRPGQGGYEQYF
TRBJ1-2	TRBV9	CASSVGPGYGYTF
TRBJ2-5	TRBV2	CASSSPPYETQYF
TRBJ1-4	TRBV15	CATYNEKLFF
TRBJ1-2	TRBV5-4	CASSAVGQGGTGYTF
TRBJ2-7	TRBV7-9	CASTKSGTHYEQYF
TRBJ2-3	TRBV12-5	CASGLTGLADTQYF
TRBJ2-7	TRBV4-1	CASSQIPRGQGYEQYF
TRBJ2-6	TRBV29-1	CSVAGFGANVLTF
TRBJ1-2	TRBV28	CASSVRGDGYTF
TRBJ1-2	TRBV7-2	CASSLPGRDYYGYTF
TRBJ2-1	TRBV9	CASSAGLAGGQNEQFF
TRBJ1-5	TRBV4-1	CASSQPDRGQPQHF
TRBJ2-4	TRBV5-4	CASSSSETKNIQYF
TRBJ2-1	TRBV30	CAWSAYNEQFF
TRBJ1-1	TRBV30	CAWSVQGANTEAFF
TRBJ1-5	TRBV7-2	CASSLAGRQPQHF
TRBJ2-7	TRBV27	CASSSQPQGGSYEQYF
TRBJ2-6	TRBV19	CASSIEGAASNVLTF
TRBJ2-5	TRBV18	CASSLTTTPEETQYF
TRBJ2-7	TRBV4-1	CASSPYRDRDSYEQYF
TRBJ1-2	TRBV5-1	CASSLAGGGAYGYTF
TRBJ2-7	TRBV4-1	CASSQDVVPGEQYF
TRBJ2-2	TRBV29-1	CSVGRAGELFF
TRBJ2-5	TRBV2	CASSQGTAKETQYF
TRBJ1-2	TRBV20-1	CSASSGYTF
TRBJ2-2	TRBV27	CASSLASRVGELFF
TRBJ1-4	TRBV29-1	CSAEQGEKLFF
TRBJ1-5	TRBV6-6	CASRSDRGGNQPQHF
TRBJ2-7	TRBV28	CASSLTPNAGWYEQYF
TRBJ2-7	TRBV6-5	CASSPGSYEQYF
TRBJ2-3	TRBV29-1	CSVGGGNTQYF
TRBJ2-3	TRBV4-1	CASSQMPQDTQYF
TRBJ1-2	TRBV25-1	CASSARAGGYTF
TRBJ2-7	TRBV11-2	CASSLVPGEWSEQYF
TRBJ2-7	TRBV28	CASSQPYEQYF
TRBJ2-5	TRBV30	CAWSVGLTRETQYF
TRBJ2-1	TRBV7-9	CASSLVGEQFF
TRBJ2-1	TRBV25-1	CASMGTSGNNEQFF
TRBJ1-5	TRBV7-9	CASSYSKPGRPRQPQHF
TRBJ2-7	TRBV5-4	CASSLVGQGFYEQYF
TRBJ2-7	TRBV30	CAWSRGTVANEQYF
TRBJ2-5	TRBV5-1	CASSPGLAGGETQYF
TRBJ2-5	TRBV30	CASRQTGGMKTQYF
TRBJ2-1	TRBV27	CASRSLMAVTYNEQFF
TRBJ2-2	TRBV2	CASSADTGELFF
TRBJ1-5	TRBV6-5	CASRLGRVGNQPQHF
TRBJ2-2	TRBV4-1	CASSPLGVHGELFF